This T cell receptor (beta chain) was captured by sequencing in a study of blood T cell repertoires in COVID-19. Background on the study: Sources were T cells, B-cell-depleted T cells, or PBMCs; the material itself was cDNA or gDNA.

In the source study's methods: Amplifying reference gene primers gave estimates of nucleated cell counts. Produced via immunoSEQ multiplex PCR; TCRdb's table is partial and in-frame only. The V and J calls and clone size come from that table; D and trimming were worked out from the DNA. The data contain a few hundred thousand clones, approximately 79% of them singletons. The CDR3 length is 11 residues. Germline V gene lookup returns CDR1 MDHEN and CDR2 SYDVKM. V gave up 6 bases and J gave up 2 bases, with 4 bases separating them. Cohorts were assigned according to the clinical history that participants reported. Points on this clone: Distinct nucleotide sequences in the sample also encode this CDR3.

Sequences were obtained from PBMCs or T cells enriched from blood (not recorded which). The chain employs TRBV28 and TRBJ1-2; D unclear. The receptor was isolated from a man aged 30 to 39 with acute COVID-19. The CDR3 here is CASSSNYGYTF. Here the CDR3 DNA reads TGTGCCAGCAGCTCCAACTATGGCTACACCTTC.